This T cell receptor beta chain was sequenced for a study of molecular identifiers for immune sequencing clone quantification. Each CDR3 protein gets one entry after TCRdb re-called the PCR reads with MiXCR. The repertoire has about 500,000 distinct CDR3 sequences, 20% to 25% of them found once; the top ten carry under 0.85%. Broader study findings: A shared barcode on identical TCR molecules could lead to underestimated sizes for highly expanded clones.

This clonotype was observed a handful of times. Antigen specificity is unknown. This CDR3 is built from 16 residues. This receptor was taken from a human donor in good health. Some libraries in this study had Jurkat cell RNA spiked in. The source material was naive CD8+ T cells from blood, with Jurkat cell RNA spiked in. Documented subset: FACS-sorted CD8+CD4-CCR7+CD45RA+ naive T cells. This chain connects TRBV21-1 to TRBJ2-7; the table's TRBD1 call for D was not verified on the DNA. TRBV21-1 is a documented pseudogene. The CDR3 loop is CASSKALRTDAYEQYF. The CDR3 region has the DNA TGTGCCAGCAGCAAAGCGCTCAGGACAGATGCCTACGAGCAGTACTTC.